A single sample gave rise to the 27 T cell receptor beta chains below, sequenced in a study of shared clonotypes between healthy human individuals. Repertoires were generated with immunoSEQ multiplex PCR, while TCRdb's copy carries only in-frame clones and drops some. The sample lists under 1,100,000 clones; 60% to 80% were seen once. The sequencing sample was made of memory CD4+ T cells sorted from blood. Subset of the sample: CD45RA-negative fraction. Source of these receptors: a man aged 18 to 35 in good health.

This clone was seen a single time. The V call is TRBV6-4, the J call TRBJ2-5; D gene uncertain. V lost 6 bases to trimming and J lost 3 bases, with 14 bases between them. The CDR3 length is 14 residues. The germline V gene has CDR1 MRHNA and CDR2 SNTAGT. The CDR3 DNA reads TGTGCCAGCAGACCCACGGAGAGAAAAGAGACCCAGTACTTC. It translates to CASRPTERKETQYF.

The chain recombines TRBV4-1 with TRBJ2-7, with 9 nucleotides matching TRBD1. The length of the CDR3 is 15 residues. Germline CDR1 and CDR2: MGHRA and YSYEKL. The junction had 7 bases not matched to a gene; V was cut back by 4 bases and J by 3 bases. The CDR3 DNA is TGCGCCAGCAGCCCACTGACAGGGGGAGTCTACGAGCAGTACTTC. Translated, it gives CASSPLTGGVYEQYF.

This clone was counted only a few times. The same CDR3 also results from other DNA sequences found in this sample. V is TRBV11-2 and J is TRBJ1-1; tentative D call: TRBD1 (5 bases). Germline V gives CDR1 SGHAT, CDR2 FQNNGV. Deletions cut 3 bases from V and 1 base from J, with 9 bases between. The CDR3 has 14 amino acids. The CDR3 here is CASSLGRGNTEAFF. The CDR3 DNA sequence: TGTGCCAGCAGCTTGGGGCGCGGGAACACTGAAGCTTTCTTT.

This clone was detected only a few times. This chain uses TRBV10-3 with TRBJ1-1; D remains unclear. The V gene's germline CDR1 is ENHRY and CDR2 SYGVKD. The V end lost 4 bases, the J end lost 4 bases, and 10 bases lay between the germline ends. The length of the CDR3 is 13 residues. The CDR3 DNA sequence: TGTGCCATCAGTGCCGGGGTTTTCACTGAAGCTTTCTTT. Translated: CAISAGVFTEAFF.

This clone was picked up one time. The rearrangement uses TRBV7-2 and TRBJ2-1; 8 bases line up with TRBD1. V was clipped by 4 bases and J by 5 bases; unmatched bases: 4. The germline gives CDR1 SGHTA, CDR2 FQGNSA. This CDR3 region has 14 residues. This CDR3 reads CASSSDRVDNEQFF. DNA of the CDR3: TGTGCCAGCAGCTCGGACAGGGTGGACAATGAGCAGTTCTTC.

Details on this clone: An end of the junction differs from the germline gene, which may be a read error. The CDR3 nucleotides read TGTGCTAGCAGCTTAGCGCCATCTCGCACAGATACGCAGTATTTT. Translation gives CASSLAPSRTDTQYF. The rearrangement uses TRBV7-7 and TRBJ2-3, with a possible D match to TRBD2 (5 bases). This CDR3 has 15 amino acids. Germline loops: CDR1 SSHAT, CDR2 FNYEAQ (reference sequence).

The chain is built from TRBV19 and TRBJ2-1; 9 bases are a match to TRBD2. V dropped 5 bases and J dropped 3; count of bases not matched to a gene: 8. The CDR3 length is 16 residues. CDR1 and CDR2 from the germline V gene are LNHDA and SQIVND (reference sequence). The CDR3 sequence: CASSDRGLAGYNEQFF. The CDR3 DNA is TGTGCCAGTAGTGATAGGGGACTAGCCGGCTACAATGAGCAGTTCTTC.

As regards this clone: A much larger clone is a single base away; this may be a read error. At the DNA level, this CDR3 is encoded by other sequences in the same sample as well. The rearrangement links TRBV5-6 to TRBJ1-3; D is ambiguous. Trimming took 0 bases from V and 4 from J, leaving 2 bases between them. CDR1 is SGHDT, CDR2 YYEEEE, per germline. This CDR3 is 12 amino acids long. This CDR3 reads CASSLGGNTIYF. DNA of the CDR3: TGTGCCAGCAGCTTGGGGGGAAACACCATATATTTT.

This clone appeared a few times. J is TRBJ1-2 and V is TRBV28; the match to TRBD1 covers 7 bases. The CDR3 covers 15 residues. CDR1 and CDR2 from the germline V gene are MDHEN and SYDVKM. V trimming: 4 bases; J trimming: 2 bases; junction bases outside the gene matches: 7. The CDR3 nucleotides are TGTGCCAGCAGTTCAGAACACAGGGGCAACTATGGCTACACCTTC. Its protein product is CASSSEHRGNYGYTF.

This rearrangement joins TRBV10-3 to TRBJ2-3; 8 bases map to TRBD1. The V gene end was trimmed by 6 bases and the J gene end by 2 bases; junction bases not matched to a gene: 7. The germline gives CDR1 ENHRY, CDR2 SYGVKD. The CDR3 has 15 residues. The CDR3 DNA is TGTGCCATCAGATCACAGGGGGTTATCACAGATACGCAGTATTTT. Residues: CAIRSQGVITDTQYF.

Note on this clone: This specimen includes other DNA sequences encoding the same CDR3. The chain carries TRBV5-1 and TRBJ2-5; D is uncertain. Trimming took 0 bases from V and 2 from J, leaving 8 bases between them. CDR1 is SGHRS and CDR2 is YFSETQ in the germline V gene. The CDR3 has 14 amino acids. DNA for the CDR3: TGCGCCAGCAGCTTGGGTTCTGGTCAAGAGACCCAGTACTTC. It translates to CASSLGSGQETQYF.

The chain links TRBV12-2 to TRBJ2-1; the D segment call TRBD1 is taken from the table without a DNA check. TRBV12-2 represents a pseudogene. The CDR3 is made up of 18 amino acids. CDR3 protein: CASRLAPRPDRFYNEQFF. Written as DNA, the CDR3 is TGTGCAAGTCGCTTAGCCCCGCGTCCGGACAGATTCTACAATGAGCAGTTCTTC.

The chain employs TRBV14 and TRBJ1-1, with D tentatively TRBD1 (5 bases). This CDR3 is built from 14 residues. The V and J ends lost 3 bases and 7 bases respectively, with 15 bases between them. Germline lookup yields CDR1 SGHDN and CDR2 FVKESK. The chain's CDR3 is CASSHRGGALEAFF. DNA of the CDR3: TGTGCCAGCAGCCACCGGGGGGGAGCACTTGAAGCTTTCTTT.

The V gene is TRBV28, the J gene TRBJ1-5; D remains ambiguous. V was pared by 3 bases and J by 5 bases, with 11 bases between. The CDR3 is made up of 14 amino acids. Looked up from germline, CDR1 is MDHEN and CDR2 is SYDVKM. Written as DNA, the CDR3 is TGTGCCAGCAGTTTCCCCGGGTATGATCAGCCCCAGCATTTT. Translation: CASSFPGYDQPQHF. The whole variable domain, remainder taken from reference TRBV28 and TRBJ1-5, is DVKVTQSSRYLVKRTGEKVFLECVQDMDHENMFWYRQDPGLGLRLIYFSYDVKMKEKGDIPEGYSVSREKKERFSLILESASTNQTSMYLCASSFPGYDQPQHFGDGTRLSIL.

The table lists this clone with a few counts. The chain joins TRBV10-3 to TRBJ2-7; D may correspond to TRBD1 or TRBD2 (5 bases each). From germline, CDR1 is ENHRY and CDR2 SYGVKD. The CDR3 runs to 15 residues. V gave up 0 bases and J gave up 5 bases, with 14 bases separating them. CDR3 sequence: CAISESRDLGDEQYF. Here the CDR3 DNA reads TGTGCCATCAGTGAGTCGAGGGACCTAGGCGACGAGCAGTACTTC.

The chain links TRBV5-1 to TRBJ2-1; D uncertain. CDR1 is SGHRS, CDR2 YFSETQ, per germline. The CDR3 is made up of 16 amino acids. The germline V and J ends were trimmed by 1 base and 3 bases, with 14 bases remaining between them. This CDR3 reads CASSLTSSSNYNEQFF. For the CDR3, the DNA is TGCGCCAGCAGCTTGACATCTTCGTCCAACTACAATGAGCAGTTCTTC. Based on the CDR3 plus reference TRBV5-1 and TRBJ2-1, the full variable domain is KAGVTQTPRYLIKTRGQQVTLSCSPISGHRSVSWYQQTPGQGLQFLFEYFSETQRNKGNFPGRFSGRQFSNSRSEMNVSTLELGDSALYLCASSLTSSSNYNEQFFGPGTRLTVL.

CDR3 amino acids: CASSGQLSPSGYF. DNA for the CDR3: TGTGCCAGCAGTGGACAACTGAGCCCGTCGGGGTACTTC. This chain connects TRBV28 to TRBJ2-5, with a possible D match to TRBD1 (5 bases). The CDR3 is made up of 13 amino acids. The V end was cut by 5 bases, the J end by 13 bases, with 20 bases between. Germline CDR1 MDHEN, CDR2 SYDVKM.

CDR3 region: CASSSLDRGGGYTF. The CDR3 nucleotides read TGCGCCAGCAGCTCGTTGGACAGGGGCGGTGGCTACACCTTC. The J gene is TRBJ1-2, the V gene TRBV5-1; 9 bases match TRBD1. Germline-derived CDR1 and CDR2 are SGHRS and YFSETQ. V lost 3 bases and J lost 7; bases outside the gene matches: 7. This CDR3 is 14 amino acids long.

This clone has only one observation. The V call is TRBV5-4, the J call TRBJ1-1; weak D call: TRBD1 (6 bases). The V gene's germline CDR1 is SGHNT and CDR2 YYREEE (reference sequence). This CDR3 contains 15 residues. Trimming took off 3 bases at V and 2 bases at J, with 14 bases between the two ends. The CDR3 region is CASSSEQGPNTEAFF. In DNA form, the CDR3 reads TGTGCCAGCAGCTCAGAACAGGGCCCAAACACTGAAGCTTTCTTT.

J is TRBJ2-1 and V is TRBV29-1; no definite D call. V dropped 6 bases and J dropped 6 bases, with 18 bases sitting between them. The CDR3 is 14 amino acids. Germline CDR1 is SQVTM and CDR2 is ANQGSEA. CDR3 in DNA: TGCAGCGTCGAACCCCCACTACTAATCAATGAGCAGTTCTTC. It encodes CSVEPPLLINEQFF.

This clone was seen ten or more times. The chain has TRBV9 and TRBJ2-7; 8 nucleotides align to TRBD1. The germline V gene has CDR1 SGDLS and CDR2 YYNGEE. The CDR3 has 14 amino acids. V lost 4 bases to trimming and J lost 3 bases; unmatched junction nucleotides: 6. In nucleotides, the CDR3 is TGTGCCAGCAGCCCTCAGGGGGCTTTCTACGAGCAGTACTTC. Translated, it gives CASSPQGAFYEQYF.

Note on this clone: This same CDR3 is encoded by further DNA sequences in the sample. CDR3 DNA sequence: TGTGCCAGCAGCTTGACGCTGTATAATTCACCCCTCCACTTT. This sequence encodes CASSLTLYNSPLHF. The chain carries TRBV5-4 and TRBJ1-6; D is ambiguous. Germline V gene data show CDR1 as SGHNT and CDR2 as YYREEE (reference sequence). The CDR3 totals 14 residues. V lost 1 base and J lost 4, with 6 bases in between. Full variable domain (rest looked up from reference TRBV5-4 and TRBJ1-6): ETGVTQSPTHLIKTRGQQVTLRCSSQSGHNTVSWYQQALGQGPQFIFQYYREEENGRGNFPPRFSGLQFPNYSSELNVNALELDDSALYLCASSLTLYNSPLHFGNGTRLTVT.

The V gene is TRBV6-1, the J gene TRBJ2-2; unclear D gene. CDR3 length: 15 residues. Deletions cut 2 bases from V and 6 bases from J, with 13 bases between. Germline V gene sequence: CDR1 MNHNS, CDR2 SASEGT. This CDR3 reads CASSEHLRIAGELFF. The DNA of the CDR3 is TGTGCCAGCAGTGAACACTTACGAATCGCCGGGGAGCTGTTTTTT.

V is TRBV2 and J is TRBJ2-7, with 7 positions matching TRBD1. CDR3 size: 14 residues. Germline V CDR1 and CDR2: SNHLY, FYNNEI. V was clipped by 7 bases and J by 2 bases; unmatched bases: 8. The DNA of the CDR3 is TGTGCCAGCAATACAGGGGCCCCTACCTACGAGCAGTACTTC. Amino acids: CASNTGAPTYEQYF.

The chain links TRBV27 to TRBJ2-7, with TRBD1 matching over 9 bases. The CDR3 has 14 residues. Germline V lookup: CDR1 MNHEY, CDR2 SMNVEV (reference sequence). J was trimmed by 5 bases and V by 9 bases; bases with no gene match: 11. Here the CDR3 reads CASEIRTGENEQYF. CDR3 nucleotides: TGTGCCAGTGAAATAAGGACAGGGGAAAACGAGCAGTACTTC.

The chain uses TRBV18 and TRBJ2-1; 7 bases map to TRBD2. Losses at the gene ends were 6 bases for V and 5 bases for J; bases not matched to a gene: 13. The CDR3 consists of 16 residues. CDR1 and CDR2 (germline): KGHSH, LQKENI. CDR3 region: CASSLPKGGPNNEQFF. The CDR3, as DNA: TGTGCCAGCTCTCTACCGAAGGGAGGGCCAAACAATGAGCAGTTCTTC.

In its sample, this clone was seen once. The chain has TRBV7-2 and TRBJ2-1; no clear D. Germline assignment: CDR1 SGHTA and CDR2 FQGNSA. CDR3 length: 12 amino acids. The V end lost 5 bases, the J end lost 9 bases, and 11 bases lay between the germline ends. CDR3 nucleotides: TGTGCCAGCAGCCCGAGTAGCCTTGAGCAGTTCTTC. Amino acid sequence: CASSPSSLEQFF.